The TCR beta chain under discussion was sequenced for a study of cytotoxic CD8 clonotypes in ibrutinib-treated CLL. Study overall: Outcomes included around 25 partial and 2 complete responses; after median around 65 months, roughly 15 stayed remitted and approximately 12 progressed. Findings of the study overall: Public clonotypes, found uncommonly, either contracted or stayed stable on treatment.

Points on this clone: Antigen specificity is unknown.

Profiled with immunoSEQ multiplex PCR; TCRdb holds only in-frame clones, not every one. The data show around 140,000 clones, 70% to 85% seen once. Germline lookup yields CDR1 SNHLY and CDR2 FYNNEI. J gave up 2 bases and V 8 bases, and 3 bases lay outside the gene matches. The CDR3 is 13 residues long. The chain combines TRBV2 with TRBJ2-7, with 10 bases matching TRBD2. The receptor's source is a human donor with chronic lymphocytic leukemia. Sequencing used PBMCs, obtained after 12 months of ibrutinib treatment. CDR3 sequence reads: CASYLAGAYEQYF. CDR3 DNA sequence: TGTGCCAGCTATCTAGCGGGGGCCTACGAGCAGTACTTC.